These 20 T cell receptor beta chains originate from one sample sequenced in a study of T cells expressing NK-cell markers. TCRdb re-called the 5' RACE reads and catalogs CDR3 proteins one per entry, DNA excluded. Here the sample table reports approximately 420,000 distinct CDR3 sequences. Input material: blood T cells: a sorted CD56 or NKG2C T cell subset, CD4+ or CD8+ T cells, or bulk PBMC T cells (not recorded which). The receptors were sampled from a woman aged 45 to 65 in good health.

V and J are TRBV5-1 and TRBJ2-2; as DNA is missing, the TRBD2 call by TCRdb cannot be tested. This CDR3 contains 13 residues. Germline values: CDR1 SGHRS, CDR2 YFSETQ. The CDR3: CASTLVGTGELFF.

The rearrangement links TRBV5-1 to TRBJ2-1; TCRdb returns TRBD2, unconfirmable since there is no DNA. This CDR3 region has 15 residues. Per germline, CDR1 SGHRS and CDR2 YFSETQ. CDR3: CASSFGLAGPGEQFF.

CDR3 loop: CASSPRQFSGNEQFF. This rearrangement joins TRBV12-3 or TRBV12-4 to TRBJ2-1. This CDR3 spans 15 amino acids.

The genes are TRBV4-2 and TRBJ1-1; the D call of TRBD1 rests on TCRdb alone, since no DNA is present to check it. The germline V gene encodes CDR1 LGHNA and CDR2 YNFKEQ. The CDR3 contains 17 residues. This chain's CDR3 is CASSQASGQGGSAEAFF.

The V call is TRBV6-2 or TRBV6-3, the J call TRBJ2-7. The germline V gene has CDR1 MNHEY and CDR2 SVGEGT. This CDR3 region has 14 residues. CDR3 protein: CASSYSARYYEQYF.

V and J are TRBV12-3 or TRBV12-4 and TRBJ2-1. CDR3 length equals 13 residues. Here the CDR3 reads CASGLALYNEQFF.

The V call is TRBV27, the J call TRBJ2-7; the TCRdb D gene call, TRBD1, has no DNA to confirm it. The germline V gene has CDR1 MNHEY and CDR2 SMNVEV (reference sequence). The length of the CDR3 is 15 residues. CDR3 region: CASSASPRDSYEQYF.

The gene calls are TRBV6-6 and TRBJ2-1; TCRdb lists TRBD1, though no DNA is available to test this call. CDR3 length equals 14 residues. Germline V CDR1 and CDR2: MNHNY, SVGAGI (reference sequence). This CDR3 is CASAGPSSYNEQFF.

V is TRBV10-3 and J is TRBJ2-3; TCRdb's D call, TRBD1, is unchecked because there is no DNA. The CDR3 totals 13 residues. CDR1 and CDR2 (germline): ENHRY, SYGVKD. This chain's CDR3 is CASTGVGGDTQYF.

The chain joins TRBV7-8 to TRBJ1-5; the D call from TCRdb, TRBD1, cannot be confirmed without DNA. The CDR3 has 13 residues. From germline, CDR1 is SGHVS and CDR2 FQNEAQ. The CDR3 loop is CASSLVPGDPQHF.

The CDR3 protein is CASSAVQGGAYEQYF. The chain joins TRBV6-5 to TRBJ2-7; TCRdb names TRBD1, which stays unverified in the absence of DNA. CDR3 size: 15 residues. Per germline, CDR1 MNHEY and CDR2 SVGAGI.

The chain carries TRBV7-3 and TRBJ2-6; TCRdb selects TRBD1, and the lack of DNA leaves this call unchecked. Looked up from germline, CDR1 is SGHTA and CDR2 is FQGTGA. This CDR3 has 18 amino acids. This CDR3 is CASSLWLGGGSGANVLTF. Using reference TRBV7-3 and TRBJ2-6 for the parts outside the CDR3, the full variable domain is GAGVSQTPSNKVTEKGKYVELRCDPISGHTALYWYRQSLGQGPEFLIYFQGTGAADDSGLPNDRFFAVRPEGSVSTLKIQRTERGDSAVYLCASSLWLGGGSGANVLTFGAGSRLTVL.

This chain links TRBV4-1 with TRBJ2-1; the TCRdb D gene call, TRBD2, has no DNA to confirm it. Germline CDR1 reads MGHRA; CDR2 reads YSYEKL. The CDR3 is 15 amino acids. The CDR3 loop reads CASSHGGSSDNEQFF.

The chain has TRBV3-1 and TRBJ2-4; there is no DNA to check the TCRdb D call of TRBD2. The germline CDR1 and CDR2 sequences are LGHDT and YNNKEL (reference sequence). This CDR3 has 15 amino acids. This chain's CDR3 is CASSPSGLAGHIQYF.

The rearrangement joins TRBV7-7 to TRBJ2-1; TCRdb proposes TRBD1, but this gene call is untestable without DNA. Germline-derived CDR1 and CDR2 are SSHAT and FNYEAQ (reference sequence). The CDR3 spans 11 residues. CDR3 loop: CASSGGSEQFF.

The chain employs TRBV2 and TRBJ2-1; the TCRdb call, TRBD2, lacks DNA for checking. Germline V lookup: CDR1 SNHLY, CDR2 FYNNEI. The CDR3 is 15 amino acids. The CDR3 sequence: CASKELAVSYNEQFF.

This sequence joins TRBV7-6 and TRBJ2-1; TCRdb reports TRBD2, a call that lacks DNA to check it against. CDR3 length: 14 residues. Germline assignment: CDR1 SGHVS and CDR2 FNYEAQ. CDR3 in amino acids: CASLAGSGDNEQFF.

This chain joins TRBV7-2 and TRBJ2-7; TCRdb lists TRBD1, though no DNA is available to test this call. The CDR3 extends over 14 amino acids. Germline V lookup: CDR1 SGHTA, CDR2 FQGNSA. The CDR3 here is CASSPGTGFHEQYF.

The chain uses TRBV20-1 and TRBJ2-3; TCRdb's assignment of TRBD1 cannot be checked, as there is no DNA. Germline CDR1 DFQATT, CDR2 SNEGSKA (reference sequence). The CDR3 extends over 14 amino acids. CDR3 in amino acids: CSAPGGVWADTQYF.

The chain combines TRBV7-6 with TRBJ2-1; TCRdb proposes TRBD2, but this gene call is untestable without DNA. The CDR3 sequence is 14 residues long. Germline loops: CDR1 SGHVS, CDR2 FNYEAQ. The CDR3 here is CASSSRLGQPEQFF.